This T cell receptor (beta chain) was sequenced for a study of blood T cell repertoires in COVID-19. About the study: Samples representing acute and convalescent COVID-19 were sourced from the United States, Italy and Spain. In each case, the material was cDNA or gDNA derived from T cells, B-cell-depleted T cells, or PBMCs.

Per the study methods: Reference gene primers were amplified, and this amplification served to estimate nucleated cell counts. Some clones are missing from TCRdb's copy, which holds only in-frame ones; the method was immunoSEQ multiplex PCR. V and J calls and clone size are as listed in that table; D and trimming were resolved from the DNA. Of about 98,000 clones listed, roughly 82% are singletons. The CDR3 totals 15 residues. CDR1 is MNHEY and CDR2 is SVGAGI in the germline V gene. The J segment lost 9 bases and the V segment lost 0 bases, leaving 6 bases of the junction unmatched. The sample comprised peripheral blood. The genes are TRBV6-5 and TRBJ1-5; 9 positions agree with TRBD1. The TCR comes from a man aged 65 to 85 with active or convalescent COVID-19. CDR3 sequence reads: CASSYSGTGLGPQHF. CDR3 DNA sequence: TGTGCCAGCAGTTACTCGGGGACAGGGTTAGGGCCCCAGCATTTT.